The 32 T cell receptor beta chains below come from one sample, sequenced in a study of shared clonotypes between healthy human individuals. Profiled with immunoSEQ multiplex PCR; TCRdb holds only in-frame clones, not every one. The table has roughly 1,500,000 clones, 95% to 99% seen once; the top ten hold roughly 0.42%. The sample comprised naive CD4+ T cells sorted from blood. Noted subset: CD45RA+ positively selected. Receptors originate from a man under 40 in good health.

The chain has TRBV7-2 and TRBJ1-5; TRBD1 matches 7 bases. The CDR3 has 14 amino acids. The trim removed 5 bases at V and 2 bases at J, leaving 3 bases unmatched. Germline V CDR1 and CDR2: SGHTA, FQGNSA. The CDR3, as DNA: TGTGCCAGCAGCCAAGGACAGGGCAATCAGCCCCAGCATTTT. The encoded protein is CASSQGQGNQPQHF.

The chain uses TRBV5-1 and TRBJ2-6; D is undetermined. This CDR3 has 16 amino acids. Germline V lookup: CDR1 SGHRS, CDR2 YFSETQ. V was shortened by 1 base and J by 4 bases, with 12 bases between the two germline ends. As DNA, the CDR3 is TGCGCCAGCAGCTTGTGGTCGAACACAGGGGCCAACGTCCTGACTTTC. Amino acid sequence: CASSLWSNTGANVLTF.

The chain combines TRBV7-9 with TRBJ2-7, with TRBD1 identical over 8 bases. This CDR3 contains 14 residues. V dropped 7 bases and J dropped 0; count of bases not matched to a gene: 5. CDR1 SEHNR and CDR2 FQNEAQ come from the germline V gene (reference sequence). The CDR3 nucleotides are TGTGCCAGCAACACAGGGGGAACCTCCTACGAGCAGTACTTC. Protein product: CASNTGGTSYEQYF.

The sample holds one count of this clone. The chain uses TRBV5-6 and TRBJ2-4, with D perhaps matching TRBD1 (6 bases). The CDR3 covers 15 residues. The ends were cut back, 2 bases at V and 3 bases at J, with 12 bases in the middle. Germline lookup yields CDR1 SGHDT and CDR2 YYEEEE. In DNA form, the CDR3 reads TGTGCCAGCAGCTTCCAGGGGCCAGGCAAAAACATTCAGTACTTC. Amino acids: CASSFQGPGKNIQYF. Together with reference TRBV5-6 and TRBJ2-4, the CDR3 gives the full variable domain: DAGVTQSPTHLIKTRGQQVTLRCSPKSGHDTVSWYQQALGQGPQFIFQYYEEEERQRGNFPDRFSGHQFPNYSSELNVNALLLGDSALYLCASSFQGPGKNIQYFGAGTRLSVL.

The V call is TRBV28, the J call TRBJ2-7, with TRBD2 matching 11 bases. V lost 6 bases to trimming and J lost 6 bases; unmatched junction nucleotides: 10. The length of the CDR3 is 15 residues. Per the germline V gene, CDR1 is MDHEN and CDR2 is SYDVKM. The CDR3 sequence: CASRPTSGRAIEQYF. The CDR3 DNA follows: TGTGCCAGCAGACCCACTAGCGGGAGAGCGATCGAGCAGTACTTC.

This clone has only one observation. The chain has TRBV5-4 and TRBJ2-5, with TRBD2 identical over 12 bases. V shed 0 bases and J 5 bases; nucleotides not matched to a gene: 11. The CDR3 is 18 amino acids. In germline, CDR1 is SGHNT, CDR2 YYREEE (reference sequence). This CDR3 reads CASSLGLAGGFPGETQYF. The CDR3 nucleotides are TGTGCCAGCAGCTTGGGTCTAGCGGGAGGGTTCCCGGGGGAGACCCAGTACTTC.

This chain uses TRBV5-1 with TRBJ1-1; 10 bases match TRBD1. There are 15 residues in the CDR3. V lost 1 base and J lost 3; bases outside the gene matches: 3. Germline lookup yields CDR1 SGHRS and CDR2 YFSETQ. CDR3 bases: TGCGCCAGCAGCTTGCTTGACAGGGGGCACACTGAAGCTTTCTTT. Its protein is CASSLLDRGHTEAFF.

The rearrangement uses TRBV18 and TRBJ2-2; 7 positions match TRBD2. V dropped 2 bases and J dropped 4; count of bases not matched to a gene: 7. Germline V gene data show CDR1 as KGHSH and CDR2 as LQKENI. There are 16 residues in the CDR3. The CDR3 DNA is TGTGCCAGCTCACCATTTCAGCGGGATCGCACCGGGGAGCTGTTTTTT. Its protein is CASSPFQRDRTGELFF.

The rearrangement joins TRBV6-6 to TRBJ2-3; TRBD1 aligns across 9 bases. V lost 10 bases, J lost 7 bases, and 6 bases stayed unmatched. The CDR3 covers 12 residues. Germline V gives CDR1 MNHNY, CDR2 SVGAGI (reference sequence). The CDR3 DNA reads TGTGCCACCGGGGACAGGGCCTATACGCAGTATTTT. This encodes CATGDRAYTQYF.

The chain combines TRBV2 with TRBJ1-5; 9 bases line up with TRBD1. The J segment lost 7 bases and the V segment lost 4 bases, leaving 5 bases of the junction unmatched. In germline, CDR1 is SNHLY, CDR2 FYNNEI. The CDR3 is 14 residues long. CDR3 in amino acids: CASSVDRGRQPQHF. For the CDR3, the DNA is TGTGCCAGCAGTGTCGACAGGGGGAGGCAGCCCCAGCATTTT.

The chain joins TRBV19 to TRBJ2-7; 9 bases are shared with TRBD1. Looked up from germline, CDR1 is LNHDA and CDR2 is SQIVND (reference sequence). The CDR3 contains 17 residues. J gave up 5 bases and V 3 bases, and 14 bases lay outside the gene matches. The CDR3 region has the DNA TGTGCCAGTAGTATTAGGACACAGGGGGCCGCTTTCGACGAGCAGTACTTC. Its translation is CASSIRTQGAAFDEQYF.

The rearrangement links TRBV11-2 to TRBJ2-7; a weak D match, TRBD1 (6 bases). The length of the CDR3 is 14 residues. Deletions cut 1 base from V and 5 bases from J, with 12 bases between. The germline CDR1 and CDR2 sequences are SGHAT and FQNNGV. The CDR3 reads CASSLGNRANEQYF. For the CDR3, the DNA is TGTGCCAGCAGCTTAGGGAACAGGGCCAACGAGCAGTACTTC.

This clone was seen a single time. The same CDR3 can be traced to other DNA sequences in this sample. The chain has TRBV6-1 and TRBJ2-7, with D hard to call. The ends were cut back, 0 bases at V and 4 bases at J, with 7 bases in the middle. Germline values: CDR1 MNHNS, CDR2 SASEGT. The CDR3 extends over 13 amino acids. DNA of the CDR3: TGTGCCAGCAGTGAAGCGGACGTATACGAGCAGTACTTC. As protein: CASSEADVYEQYF.

This clone showed up just once. This chain links TRBV29-1 with TRBJ2-7; D could derive from TRBD1 or TRBD2 (6 bases each). This CDR3 is 16 amino acids long. With 7 bases removed from V and 2 bases from J, the gap between germline ends came to 24 bases. The germline CDR1 and CDR2 sequences are SQVTM and ANQGSEA. CDR3 sequence: CSARTLPEEGAYEQYF. In nucleotides, the CDR3 is TGCAGCGCGAGAACTTTGCCGGAGGAGGGGGCCTACGAGCAGTACTTC.

The chain links TRBV10-3 to TRBJ2-6; D gene unclear. Trimming took off 0 bases at V and 0 bases at J, with 3 bases between the two ends. The length of the CDR3 is 15 residues. Germline CDR1 is ENHRY and CDR2 is SYGVKD. The chain's CDR3 is CAISESVSGANVLTF. Written as DNA, the CDR3 is TGTGCCATCAGTGAGTCAGTCTCTGGGGCCAACGTCCTGACTTTC.

V usage is TRBV6-6 and J usage is TRBJ1-3, with a weak D call TRBD1 (6 bases). The CDR3 sequence is 15 residues long. Deletions cut 5 bases from V and 4 bases from J, with 15 bases between. The germline V gene encodes CDR1 MNHNY and CDR2 SVGAGI (reference sequence). The CDR3, as DNA: TGTGCCAGCAGTGGGATGGGACATCCAGGAAACACCATATATTTT. It encodes CASSGMGHPGNTIYF.

The chain uses TRBV7-2 and TRBJ1-2; D is unclear. Germline V lookup: CDR1 SGHTA, CDR2 FQGNSA. The CDR3 sequence is 15 residues long. V lost 2 bases, J lost 1 base, and 11 bases lay in between. The CDR3 DNA reads as TGTGCCAGCAGCTTACTGGTTGGCTTTAACTATGGCTACACCTTC. It encodes CASSLLVGFNYGYTF.

This clone was seen only once. This chain uses TRBV13 with TRBJ2-7, with a weak D call TRBD1 (6 bases). This CDR3 region has 15 residues. The germline V and J ends were trimmed by 2 bases and 3 bases, with 14 bases remaining between them. CDR1 is PRHDT and CDR2 is FYEKMQ in the germline V gene (reference sequence). CDR3 sequence: CASSLTRTANYEQYF. Here the CDR3 DNA reads TGTGCCAGCAGCTTAACCCGGACAGCTAACTACGAGCAGTACTTC. Together with reference TRBV13 and TRBJ2-7, the CDR3 gives the full variable domain: AAGVIQSPRHLIKEKRETATLKCYPIPRHDTVYWYQQGPGQDPQFLISFYEKMQSDKGSIPDRFSAQQFSDYHSELNMSSLELGDSALYFCASSLTRTANYEQYFGPGTRLTVT.

V gene TRBV5-6 combines with J gene TRBJ1-2; 10 bases match TRBD1. Germline V gene sequence: CDR1 SGHDT, CDR2 YYEEEE. The CDR3 loop spans 15 amino acids. Trimming removed 2 bases from V and 5 bases from J; junction bases left unmatched: 6. CDR3 region: CASSFTGTGVYGYTF. For the CDR3, the DNA is TGTGCCAGCAGCTTCACCGGGACAGGGGTGTATGGCTACACCTTC.

The V gene is TRBV6-6, the J gene TRBJ1-2; a possible D gene is TRBD1 (6 bases). This CDR3 comprises 15 residues. CDR1 is MNHNY and CDR2 is SVGAGI in the germline V gene (reference sequence). Trimming took 2 bases from V and 8 from J, leaving 18 bases between them. CDR3 nucleotides: TGTGCCAGCAGTTACGCCTCGACAGGTACGAGAGGCTACACCTTC. It encodes CASSYASTGTRGYTF.

The chain employs TRBV27 and TRBJ2-2; possibly TRBD2 for D (6 bases). The CDR3 contains 14 residues. Trimming cost V 6 bases and J 1 base, with 9 bases left between them. Germline V gene lookup returns CDR1 MNHEY and CDR2 SMNVEV (reference sequence). The CDR3 DNA follows: TGTGCCAGCAGGAATAGCGGGAACACCGGGGAGCTGTTTTTT. Protein: CASRNSGNTGELFF.

This clone was seen only once. J is TRBJ2-3 and V is TRBV28; D is ambiguous. The CDR3 length is 11 residues. The germline V and J ends were trimmed by 1 base and 11 bases, with 7 bases remaining between them. Germline V gene sequence: CDR1 MDHEN, CDR2 SYDVKM. Here the CDR3 reads CASSLSPLQYF. The CDR3, as DNA: TGTGCCAGCAGTTTATCGCCACTGCAGTATTTT.

The gene calls are TRBV5-1 and TRBJ2-2, with D possibly TRBD1 on 5 matching bases. In germline, CDR1 is SGHRS, CDR2 YFSETQ. Trimming shortened V by 2 bases and J by 1 base, and 9 bases separated the two germline ends. CDR3 length equals 15 residues. CDR3 nucleotide sequence: TGCGCCAGCAGCTTTACGCAGGGGAACACCGGGGAGCTGTTTTTT. Its translation is CASSFTQGNTGELFF. The entire variable domain, with the rest obtained from reference TRBV5-1 and TRBJ2-2, is as follows: KAGVTQTPRYLIKTRGQQVTLSCSPISGHRSVSWYQQTPGQGLQFLFEYFSETQRNKGNFPGRFSGRQFSNSRSEMNVSTLELGDSALYLCASSFTQGNTGELFFGEGSRLTVL.

The chain recombines TRBV19 with TRBJ1-1, with 7 positions matching TRBD1. Germline CDR1 is LNHDA and CDR2 is SQIVND (reference sequence). This CDR3 contains 13 residues. V gave up 7 bases and J gave up 5 bases; unmatched junction bases: 7. The CDR3 region is CASTGGLGTEAFF. The CDR3 nucleotides are TGTGCCAGTACAGGGGGACTCGGGACTGAAGCTTTCTTT.

The chain joins TRBV10-3 to TRBJ2-5, with D uncertain. This CDR3 region has 14 residues. Germline-derived CDR1 and CDR2 are ENHRY and SYGVKD. The V end was cut by 6 bases, the J end by 3 bases, with 14 bases between. The CDR3 loop reads CAISPGSGEETQYF. The CDR3 DNA is TGTGCCATCAGCCCTGGTAGTGGGGAAGAGACCCAGTACTTC.

The rearrangement joins TRBV15 to TRBJ1-5, with 8 bases aligning to TRBD1. This CDR3 has 20 amino acids. Germline values: CDR1 LNHNV, CDR2 YYDKDF (reference sequence). V dropped 0 bases and J dropped 0; count of bases not matched to a gene: 13. The DNA of the CDR3 is TGTGCCACCAGCAGAGATCTGGCAGGGGGCAGGAGGTATAGCAATCAGCCCCAGCATTTT. Protein sequence: CATSRDLAGGRRYSNQPQHF.

The chain carries TRBV18 and TRBJ2-7; D not certain. Germline loops: CDR1 KGHSH, CDR2 LQKENI. The CDR3 has 16 residues. Trimming removed 5 bases at V and 3 bases at J, with 20 bases between. For the CDR3, the DNA is TGTGCCAGCTCATCAACCGGACGAGCCTTGGACTACGAGCAGTACTTC. This sequence encodes CASSSTGRALDYEQYF.

The rearrangement uses TRBV19 and TRBJ1-5; unclear D gene. The length of the CDR3 is 14 residues. V lost 0 bases, J lost 11 bases, and 14 bases lay in between. From germline, CDR1 is LNHDA and CDR2 SQIVND (reference sequence). This CDR3 reads CASSIDTATPTQHF. The CDR3, as DNA: TGTGCCAGTAGTATAGACACAGCCACCCCAACCCAGCATTTT.

This chain uses TRBV29-1 with TRBJ2-1, with D maybe TRBD1 (5 bases). The CDR3 covers 12 residues. The V and J ends lost 6 bases and 7 bases respectively, with 13 bases between them. The germline V gene has CDR1 SQVTM and CDR2 ANQGSEA. DNA of the CDR3: TGCAGCGTCAGTAGGGGAACTAATGAGCAGTTCTTC. Translating gives CSVSRGTNEQFF.

This chain uses TRBV4-1 with TRBJ1-1; possible D gene TRBD1, 6 bases. The CDR3 spans 16 residues. The V gene's germline CDR1 is MGHRA and CDR2 YSYEKL. V lost 3 bases and J 1 base, leaving 15 bases between the germline ends. CDR3 in amino acids: CASSHPGAARNTEAFF. CDR3 DNA sequence: TGCGCCAGCAGCCACCCGGGGGCGGCAAGGAACACTGAAGCTTTCTTT.

The V gene is TRBV4-3, the J gene TRBJ2-1; 7 nucleotides align to TRBD2. V gave up 0 bases and J gave up 6 bases; unmatched junction bases: 11. The CDR3 loop spans 17 amino acids. From germline, CDR1 is LGHNA and CDR2 YSLEER. CDR3 amino acids: CASSQDLTSVGTNEQFF. Written as DNA, the CDR3 is TGCGCCAGCAGCCAAGACCTAACTAGCGTGGGTACCAATGAGCAGTTCTTC.

The genes are TRBV7-9 and TRBJ1-5, with TRBD1 as a possible D gene (5 bases). The CDR3 consists of 11 residues. CDR1 SEHNR and CDR2 FQNEAQ come from the germline V gene (reference sequence). Trimming removed 4 bases from V and 15 bases from J, with 13 bases in between. In DNA form, the CDR3 reads TGTGCCAGCAGCTCGGGGGACTCCCCGCATTTT. Amino acids: CASSSGDSPHF.